Below, 28 T cell receptor beta chains from the same sample are listed, as sequenced in a study of blood T cell repertoires in COVID-19. Using immunoSEQ multiplex PCR, the repertoire was profiled, and TCRdb retains in-frame clones only, with some absent. Seen here are about 70,000 clones, about 80% observed once, and the top ten hold roughly 16%. The sample was peripheral blood. The receptors were gathered from a human donor in a cohort sampled during active COVID-19.

This chain links TRBV10-2 with TRBJ2-7; D ambiguous. Germline CDR1 WSHSY, CDR2 SAAADI. The V and J ends lost 7 bases and 2 bases respectively, with 12 bases between them. The CDR3 runs to 13 residues. The CDR3 DNA follows: TGCGCCAGCACACACCCACCCCCCTACGAGCAGTACTTC. Its translation: CASTHPPPYEQYF.

To note about this clone: The junction differs from germline at one of its ends, possibly a read error. This chain joins TRBV6-5 and TRBJ2-7; possible D gene TRBD1, 6 bases. The CDR3 length is 11 residues. Looked up from germline, CDR1 is MNHEY and CDR2 is SVGAGI. The CDR3 region has the DNA TGCCCCGCGACAGGAACCTACGAGCAGTACTTC. Encoded protein: CPATGTYEQYF.

The chain combines TRBV12-3 or TRBV12-4 with TRBJ2-7, with D perhaps TRBD2 (5 bases). V gave up 6 bases and J gave up 5 bases, with 11 bases separating them. The CDR3 is 12 amino acids. The CDR3 sequence is CASSSREHEQYF. CDR3 coding DNA: TGTGCCAGCAGCTCGAGGGAACACGAGCAGTACTTC.

The V gene is TRBV9, the J gene TRBJ2-5, with TRBD2 matching 11 bases. Trimming at V came to 5 bases and at J to 2 bases, leaving 8 bases not matched to a gene. The CDR3 runs 16 residues. Looked up from germline, CDR1 is SGDLS and CDR2 is YYNGEE. The CDR3 loop reads CASSSGREIRQETQYF. The CDR3 DNA reads TGTGCCAGCAGTAGCGGGAGGGAGATACGTCAAGAGACCCAGTACTTC. The variable domain in full, with the rest retrieved from reference TRBV9 and TRBJ2-5, is DSGVTQTPKHLITATGQRVTLRCSPRSGDLSVYWYQQSLDQGLQFLIQYYNGEERAKGNILERFSAQQFPDLHSELNLSSLELGDSALYFCASSSGREIRQETQYFGPGTRLLVL.

This chain links TRBV30 with TRBJ1-5, with D perhaps matching TRBD1 (5 bases). Trimming removed 1 base from V and 4 bases from J, with 11 bases in between. The germline CDR1 and CDR2 sequences are GTSNPN and SVGIG (reference sequence). The CDR3 is made up of 14 amino acids. As DNA, the CDR3 is TGTGCCTGGAGTGGAGGGACTCGTAATCAGCCCCAGCATTTT. Translating gives CAWSGGTRNQPQHF.

In this sample, this clone turned up once. The chain has TRBV20-1 and TRBJ1-4, with a tentative D call TRBD1 (6 bases). CDR1 DFQATT and CDR2 SNEGSKA come from the germline V gene (reference sequence). The CDR3 loop spans 14 amino acids. The germline V and J ends were trimmed by 3 bases and 5 bases, with 13 bases remaining between them. Here the CDR3 reads CSASDNRVNEKLFF. In nucleotides, the CDR3 is TGCAGTGCTAGTGATAACAGGGTGAATGAAAAACTGTTTTTT.

The chain is built from TRBV2 and TRBJ1-1; 7 bases fit TRBD1. The CDR3 totals 14 residues. Trimming removed 6 bases from V and 4 bases from J; junction bases left unmatched: 8. Per the germline V gene, CDR1 is SNHLY and CDR2 is FYNNEI. Here the CDR3 DNA reads TGTGCCAGCAGGGCGGAGACAGGGCGCACTGAAGCTTTCTTT. Its translation: CASRAETGRTEAFF.

The chain combines TRBV6-5 with TRBJ2-7; 11 bases agree with TRBD1. Germline V CDR1 and CDR2: MNHEY, SVGAGI. This CDR3 region has 15 residues. V was clipped by 5 bases and J by 2 bases; unmatched bases: 5. The CDR3 nucleotides read TGTGCCAGCAGTCACAGGGACAGGGGGACCTACGAGCAGTACTTC. Protein product: CASSHRDRGTYEQYF.

The J gene is TRBJ2-1, the V gene TRBV21-1; the DNA was not used to check the table's D call, TRBD1. TRBV21-1 is flagged as a pseudogene. This CDR3 comprises 18 residues. CDR3 in amino acids: CASSKDPRDRGAYNEQFF. DNA for the CDR3: TGTGCCAGCAGCAAAGACCCCCGGGACAGGGGGGCCTACAATGAGCAGTTCTTC.

The chain joins TRBV5-1 to TRBJ2-2; tentatively, D is TRBD2 (5 bases). Germline CDR1 reads SGHRS; CDR2 reads YFSETQ. The CDR3 runs to 15 residues. The ends were cut back, 0 bases at V and 1 base at J, with 7 bases in the middle. Here the CDR3 DNA reads TGCGCCAGCAGCTTGGAGGCGGGGAACACCGGGGAGCTGTTTTTT. Translated: CASSLEAGNTGELFF.

V is TRBV30 and J is TRBJ2-1; 8 bases agree with TRBD1. CDR3 length: 16 amino acids. Germline V gene data show CDR1 as GTSNPN and CDR2 as SVGIG (reference sequence). J gave up 2 bases and V 0 bases, and 6 bases lay outside the gene matches. The CDR3 DNA follows: TGTGCCTGGAGTGTAGTGCAGGGGGCGGCCTACAATGAGCAGTTCTTC. It yields the protein CAWSVVQGAAYNEQFF.

The rearrangement joins TRBV7-2 to TRBJ2-7, with TRBD2 matching 13 bases. Germline V gives CDR1 SGHTA, CDR2 FQGNSA. The CDR3 totals 19 residues. Losses at the gene ends were 3 bases for V and 2 bases for J; bases not matched to a gene: 13. CDR3 bases: TGTGCCAGCAGCTTCGGACTAGCGGGAGAAAGGCAATACGCCTACGAGCAGTACTTC. Amino acids: CASSFGLAGERQYAYEQYF.

The V call is TRBV4-3, the J call TRBJ1-4; no firm D call. Trimming cost V 1 base and J 7 bases, with 10 bases left between them. Germline lookup yields CDR1 LGHNA and CDR2 YSLEER. The CDR3 runs to 14 residues. CDR3 region: CASSQAGVGEKLFF. The CDR3 DNA reads as TGCGCCAGCAGCCAAGCCGGGGTAGGTGAAAAACTGTTTTTT.

The rearrangement links TRBV28 to TRBJ1-2, with D maybe TRBD1 (6 bases). This CDR3 comprises 15 residues. V lost 2 bases to trimming and J lost 7 bases, with 17 bases between them. The V gene's germline CDR1 is MDHEN and CDR2 SYDVKM. The CDR3, as DNA: TGTGCCAGCAGTTTAGGTAACAGGGACCTTGTTGGCTACACCTTC. Protein sequence: CASSLGNRDLVGYTF.

The gene calls are TRBV5-1 and TRBJ1-1; the D is unclear. Deletions cut 2 bases from V and 1 base from J, with 6 bases between. Germline loops: CDR1 SGHRS, CDR2 YFSETQ. This CDR3 region has 13 residues. The CDR3 spells CASSFTRNTEAFF. CDR3 DNA: TGCGCCAGCAGCTTTACACGGAACACTGAAGCTTTCTTT.

The chain employs TRBV2 and TRBJ2-1, with TRBD1 matching over 7 bases. CDR1 and CDR2 from the germline V gene are SNHLY and FYNNEI. The CDR3 totals 14 residues. The J segment lost 6 bases and the V segment lost 6 bases, leaving 8 bases of the junction unmatched. CDR3 DNA: TGTGCCAGCAGACCTGCAGAGGGGGCCAATGAGCAGTTCTTC. Protein sequence: CASRPAEGANEQFF.

This clone occurred a few times. The V gene is TRBV5-1, the J gene TRBJ2-2, with TRBD2 matching over 7 bases. The germline CDR1 and CDR2 sequences are SGHRS and YFSETQ. There are 17 residues in the CDR3. The ends lost 4 bases at V and 0 bases at J; junction bases unmatched: 9. The CDR3 is CASSAPRTRTNTGELFF. The CDR3, as DNA: TGCGCCAGCAGCGCCCCCCGGACTAGGACGAACACCGGGGAGCTGTTTTTT.

This clone was counted between two and nine times. This sequence joins TRBV18 and TRBJ1-5, with 9 bases aligning to TRBD1. Germline V lookup: CDR1 KGHSH, CDR2 LQKENI. This CDR3 is 16 amino acids long. Trimming took 6 bases from V and 1 from J; bases not matched to a gene: 7. CDR3: CASSPGTGLSNQPQHF. CDR3 sequence (DNA): TGTGCCAGCTCCCCGGGGACAGGGTTAAGCAATCAGCCCCAGCATTTT.

J is TRBJ1-1 and V is TRBV29-1, with D possibly matching TRBD1 (5 bases). Germline V lookup: CDR1 SQVTM, CDR2 ANQGSEA. This CDR3 is built from 12 residues. V was shortened by 6 bases and J by 3 bases, with 11 bases between the two germline ends. CDR3 in DNA: TGCAGCGTGGGGGGTCGGGACACTGAAGCTTTCTTT. Translation gives CSVGGRDTEAFF.

The gene calls are TRBV11-3 and TRBJ2-7; the match to TRBD1 covers 8 bases. CDR1 and CDR2 from the germline V gene are SGHNT and YENEEA. CDR3 size: 14 residues. V lost 5 bases to trimming and J lost 7 bases; unmatched junction nucleotides: 10. The CDR3 DNA reads as TGTGCCAGCAGCCCGGGACAGGCTCCAAGGGAGCAGTACTTC. Protein: CASSPGQAPREQYF.

This clone was found a few times. The V call is TRBV7-6, the J call TRBJ2-5, with D possibly being TRBD1 (6 bases). V shed 5 bases and J shed 4 bases, with 14 bases lying between them. Germline V lookup: CDR1 SGHVS, CDR2 FNYEAQ. The CDR3 sequence is 14 residues long. Here the CDR3 reads CASSPRGRGETQYF. The CDR3 DNA reads TGTGCCAGCAGCCCGAGGGGCAGGGGAGAGACCCAGTACTTC.

This clone appeared a few times. This chain connects TRBV7-9 to TRBJ1-3; 7 nucleotides line up with TRBD1. V was pared by 2 bases and J by 4 bases, with 5 bases of the junction left unmatched. The CDR3 consists of 15 residues. Per the germline V gene, CDR1 is SEHNR and CDR2 is FQNEAQ (reference sequence). The DNA of the CDR3 is TGTGCCAGCAGCTTAAACAGGGGTCCAGGAAACACCATATATTTT. Its protein product is CASSLNRGPGNTIYF.

J is TRBJ2-7 and V is TRBV6-6, with D possibly matching TRBD1 (5 bases). Per the germline V gene, CDR1 is MNHNY and CDR2 is SVGAGI (reference sequence). CDR3 length equals 13 residues. V was clipped by 6 bases and J by 6 bases, with 15 bases between them. The CDR3 loop is CASSVIRGSEQYF. CDR3 coding DNA: TGTGCCAGCAGCGTCATTAGGGGTAGCGAGCAGTACTTC.

This clone was found once. The rearrangement links TRBV5-1 to TRBJ1-5; TRBD1 agrees at 10 bases. Germline CDR1 and CDR2: SGHRS and YFSETQ. This CDR3 region has 15 residues. V was pared by 2 bases and J by 5 bases, with 4 bases of the junction left unmatched. CDR3 DNA: TGCGCCAGCAGCTTCGGGACAGGGGTCCATCAGCCCCAGCATTTT. Translation: CASSFGTGVHQPQHF.

The V gene is TRBV5-6, the J gene TRBJ2-7; TRBD2 matches at 9 bases. V dropped 0 bases and J dropped 5; count of bases not matched to a gene: 6. CDR3 size: 15 residues. Germline CDR1 reads SGHDT; CDR2 reads YYEEEE. CDR3: CASSLGAGGPDEQYF. As DNA, the CDR3 is TGTGCCAGCAGCTTGGGTGCGGGAGGGCCCGACGAGCAGTACTTC.

The chain uses TRBV7-8 and TRBJ2-7, with D perhaps TRBD1 (6 bases). The CDR3 length is 15 residues. The V end lost 4 bases, the J end lost 0 bases, and 13 bases lay between the germline ends. CDR1 SGHVS and CDR2 FQNEAQ come from the germline V gene. CDR3: CASSSTGRSSYEQYF. Here the CDR3 DNA reads TGTGCCAGCAGCTCAACAGGGCGGAGCTCCTACGAGCAGTACTTC.

V and J are TRBV29-1 and TRBJ2-2, with 10 bases that match TRBD2. This CDR3 has 15 amino acids. The V segment lost 7 bases and the J segment 1 base; nucleotides outside the gene matches: 6. Per the germline V gene, CDR1 is SQVTM and CDR2 is ANQGSEA. DNA of the CDR3: TGCAGCGCGTCTAGCGGGAGCCTGAACACCGGGGAGCTGTTTTTT. Its protein is CSASSGSLNTGELFF.

J is TRBJ1-6 and V is TRBV6-5; D unclear. CDR1 and CDR2 from the germline V gene are MNHEY and SVGAGI. The CDR3 consists of 13 residues. The V end was cut by 11 bases, the J end by 7 bases, with 15 bases between. The CDR3 loop reads CAGSQARNSPLHF. The CDR3 DNA follows: TGTGCCGGAAGCCAGGCCCGGAATTCACCCCTCCACTTT.